In this sample, the clone carrying this T cell receptor (beta chain) turned up a few times. The antigen remains undetermined. This CDR3 is built from 12 residues. Germline CDR1 MNHEY, CDR2 SVGEGT. V was shortened by 6 bases and J by 5 bases, with 8 bases between the two germline ends. A single record per CDR3 protein comes from TCRdb applying MiXCR to the RT-PCR reads. This sample has approximately 530,000 distinct CDR3 sequences, with 6% to 9% found just once. The data stem from a study of response to subunit inactivated influenza vaccine. Study results and limitations: It was the authors' suggestion that each seasonal influenza vaccination recruits few new T cells.

V is TRBV6-2 or TRBV6-3 and J is TRBJ1-5; a weak D match, TRBD1 (5 bases). The TCR comes from a man aged 45 to 70 who received an inactivated influenza vaccine. The source material was PBMCs from blood, sampled around 2 years after vaccination. Here the CDR3 reads CASSGGDQPQHF. The CDR3 nucleotides are TGTGCCAGCAGCGGGGGGGATCAGCCCCAGCATTTT.